The entry below gives a single T cell receptor (beta chain) sequence along with its context. This record comes from a study of blood T cell repertoires in COVID-19. Study background: Donors in the United States, Italy and Spain gave samples during acute or convalescent COVID-19. PBMCs, B-cell-depleted T cells, or T cells provided the cDNA or gDNA that made up the material.

As handled by the study authors: Estimation of nucleated cell counts relied on the amplification of reference gene primers. Profiled with immunoSEQ multiplex PCR; TCRdb holds only in-frame clones, not every one. V and J calls and clone size are as listed in that table; D and trimming were resolved from the DNA. Here the sample spans roughly 70,000 clones, more than 80% being singletons. The CDR3 totals 14 residues. Germline V gene data show CDR1 as LGHNA and CDR2 as YSLEER. Trimming cost V 0 bases and J 8 bases, with 11 bases left between them. This TCR was recovered from a woman of 80 years or more with active COVID-19. The rearrangement uses TRBV4-3 and TRBJ2-1, with D possibly TRBD1 on 6 matching bases. The material sequenced was peripheral blood. Here the CDR3 DNA reads TGCGCCAGCAGCCAAGAGGCCGAGGGGGATGAGCAGTTCTTC. Protein product: CASSQEAEGDEQFF.